This passage covers 16 T cell receptor beta chains from one sample sequenced in a study of blood T cell repertoires in COVID-19. The protocol was immunoSEQ multiplex PCR, while the TCRdb copy is restricted to in-frame clones and leaves out a portion. Of 50,000 or so clones listed, 75% to 80% are singletons. The sequencing input was peripheral blood. The receptors here all came from a human donor with active or convalescent COVID-19. The donor label of this sample is uncertain.

The chain has TRBV6-6 and TRBJ2-7, with 10 nucleotides matching TRBD2. The CDR3 runs 15 residues. Germline CDR1 MNHNY, CDR2 SVGAGI (reference sequence). Losses at the gene ends were 2 bases for V and 4 bases for J; bases not matched to a gene: 5. CDR3 nucleotide sequence: TGTGCCAGCAGTTACGTGGCTAGCGGGAGATACGAGCAGTACTTC. Encoded protein: CASSYVASGRYEQYF.

The rearrangement uses TRBV30 and TRBJ1-1, with D perhaps TRBD1 (5 bases). Trimming removed 7 bases from V and 10 bases from J, with 19 bases in between. The CDR3 runs to 12 residues. Germline V gives CDR1 GTSNPN, CDR2 SVGIG (reference sequence). The CDR3 loop is CAFLAYTGGAFF. CDR3 DNA sequence: TGTGCCTTTTTAGCTTATACCGGGGGAGCTTTCTTT.

This clone is a singleton in its sample. The chain employs TRBV27 and TRBJ2-7; TRBD1 aligns across 8 bases. The germline V gene has CDR1 MNHEY and CDR2 SMNVEV (reference sequence). V lost 4 bases, J lost 2 bases, and 4 bases stayed unmatched. CDR3 length: 14 amino acids. CDR3: CASSSPDRAYEQYF. The DNA for the CDR3 is TGTGCCAGCAGTTCACCGGACAGGGCCTACGAGCAGTACTTC.

This rearrangement joins TRBV7-3 to TRBJ2-1; TRBD2 matches 10 bases. The CDR3 spans 16 residues. V lost 5 bases to trimming and J lost 8 bases; unmatched junction nucleotides: 12. The germline V gene encodes CDR1 SGHTA and CDR2 FQGTGA. For the CDR3, the DNA is TGTGCCAGCAGCCTACCTGGGCCCGGGACTAGCGATGAGCAGTTCTTC. Its protein product is CASSLPGPGTSDEQFF. Full variable domain (missing parts from reference TRBV7-3 and TRBJ2-1): GAGVSQTPSNKVTEKGKYVELRCDPISGHTALYWYRQSLGQGPEFLIYFQGTGAADDSGLPNDRFFAVRPEGSVSTLKIQRTERGDSAVYLCASSLPGPGTSDEQFFGPGTRLTVL.

In its sample, this clone was seen once. CDR3 sequence: CAVRQGEETQYF. The CDR3 bases are TGTGCCGTAAGACAGGGGGAAGAGACCCAGTACTTC. V usage is TRBV10-3 and J usage is TRBJ2-5, with 9 bases identical to TRBD1. This CDR3 contains 12 residues. The junction had 4 bases not matched to a gene; V was cut back by 11 bases and J by 3 bases. The germline V gene encodes CDR1 ENHRY and CDR2 SYGVKD.

The chain uses TRBV27 and TRBJ2-5; 8 nucleotides line up with TRBD1. The CDR3 is made up of 15 amino acids. The germline gives CDR1 MNHEY, CDR2 SMNVEV (reference sequence). After removal of 4 bases from V and 5 bases from J, the junction contained 9 bases not matched to a gene. The CDR3 is CASSSGTGGEETQYF. In nucleotides, the CDR3 is TGTGCCAGCAGTTCTGGAACAGGGGGAGAGGAGACCCAGTACTTC.

This clone was picked up one time. This chain connects TRBV5-1 to TRBJ1-2, with D possibly being TRBD1 (6 bases). CDR3 size: 14 residues. Germline CDR1 SGHRS, CDR2 YFSETQ. V dropped 1 base and J dropped 3 bases, with 10 bases sitting between them. The CDR3: CASSLFPGDYGYTF. DNA of the CDR3: TGCGCCAGCAGCTTGTTCCCAGGGGACTATGGCTACACCTTC. The variable domain in full, with the rest retrieved from reference TRBV5-1 and TRBJ1-2, is KAGVTQTPRYLIKTRGQQVTLSCSPISGHRSVSWYQQTPGQGLQFLFEYFSETQRNKGNFPGRFSGRQFSNSRSEMNVSTLELGDSALYLCASSLFPGDYGYTFGSGTRLTVV.

The chain carries TRBV11-2 and TRBJ2-1; the match to TRBD2 covers 9 bases. CDR3 length: 15 residues. The germline CDR1 and CDR2 sequences are SGHAT and FQNNGV. J lost 14 bases, V lost 3 bases, and 14 bases had no gene match. The CDR3: CASSFSSGTGRGEFF. DNA of the CDR3: TGTGCCAGCAGCTTTTCTAGCGGGACTGGAAGAGGGGAGTTCTTC.

In this sample, this clone turned up a few times. CDR3 DNA: TGTGCCAGTAGTATAGGTCCCAGGGGGGAGACAGATACGCAGTATTTT. Its translation is CASSIGPRGETDTQYF. V is TRBV19 and J is TRBJ2-3, with D possibly being TRBD1 (7 bases). The CDR3 covers 16 residues. V was shortened by 1 base and J by 3 bases, with 14 bases between the two germline ends. Germline CDR1 and CDR2: LNHDA and SQIVND (reference sequence). Drawing the rest from reference TRBV19 and TRBJ2-3, the complete variable domain is DGGITQSPKYLFRKEGQNVTLSCEQNLNHDAMYWYRQDPGQGLRLIYYSQIVNDFQKGDIAEGYSVSREKKESFPLTVTSAQKNPTAFYLCASSIGPRGETDTQYFGPGTRLTVL.

This rearrangement joins TRBV10-3 to TRBJ2-5; 9 positions match TRBD1. With 9 bases clipped from V and 1 base from J, the junction kept 9 bases outside the gene matches. Looked up from germline, CDR1 is ENHRY and CDR2 is SYGVKD. The CDR3 consists of 15 residues. The DNA of the CDR3 is TGTGCCATTCGACAGGGGGAATTTTCCCAAGAGACCCAGTACTTC. It is translated as CAIRQGEFSQETQYF.

The chain has TRBV4-1 and TRBJ2-2; D not resolved. Germline CDR1 and CDR2: MGHRA and YSYEKL. Trimming took off 8 bases at V and 4 bases at J, with 11 bases between the two ends. There are 13 residues in the CDR3. CDR3 sequence (DNA): TGCGCCAGCCAGCGCCCTAGCACCGGGGAGCTGTTTTTT. Protein: CASQRPSTGELFF.

This clone is a singleton in its sample. This chain uses TRBV5-5 with TRBJ2-3; TRBD1 agrees at 9 bases. The CDR3 spans 17 residues. CDR1 SGHKS and CDR2 YYEKEE come from the germline V gene (reference sequence). V shed 4 bases and J 4 bases; nucleotides not matched to a gene: 13. The CDR3 nucleotides read TGTGCCAGCAGCCGCAGCTCAGGACAGGGGAGTTCAGATACGCAGTATTTT. Protein: CASSRSSGQGSSDTQYF. The variable domain in full, completed from reference TRBV5-5 and TRBJ2-3, reads DAGVTQSPTHLIKTRGQQVTLRCSPISGHKSVSWYQQVLGQGPQFIFQYYEKEERGRGNFPDRFSARQFPNYSSELNVNALLLGDSALYLCASSRSSGQGSSDTQYFGPGTRLTVL.

This clone was counted a few times. The J gene is TRBJ1-2, the V gene TRBV28; D not resolved. The germline V and J ends were trimmed by 10 bases and 6 bases, with 9 bases remaining between them. Per germline, CDR1 MDHEN and CDR2 SYDVKM. The length of the CDR3 is 10 residues. The CDR3 coding sequence is TGTGCCACCAGACTGAATGGCTACACCTTC. Translated: CATRLNGYTF.

This clone appeared a few times. The rearrangement uses TRBV7-2 and TRBJ1-2; D is undetermined. Looked up from germline, CDR1 is SGHTA and CDR2 is FQGNSA. There are 14 residues in the CDR3. The V gene lost 5 bases and the J gene lost 1 base, with 11 bases spanning the gap. The CDR3 is CASSERADNYGYTF. The CDR3 DNA sequence: TGTGCCAGCAGCGAGCGGGCAGATAACTATGGCTACACCTTC.

This chain links TRBV4-3 with TRBJ2-4; D call uncertain. From germline, CDR1 is LGHNA and CDR2 YSLEER. This CDR3 has 15 amino acids. Trimming removed 0 bases from V and 2 bases from J, with 8 bases in between. CDR3 protein: CASSQDGKSKNIQYF. CDR3 in DNA: TGCGCCAGCAGCCAAGATGGCAAGTCCAAAAACATTCAGTACTTC.

This rearrangement joins TRBV29-1 to TRBJ2-1; 9 bases are shared with TRBD1. With 1 base clipped from V and 7 bases from J, the junction kept 8 bases outside the gene matches. Germline V gene data show CDR1 as SQVTM and CDR2 as ANQGSEA. The CDR3 has 15 residues. CDR3 amino acids: CSVEGHGTGKNEQFF. The CDR3 coding sequence is TGCAGCGTTGAAGGTCATGGGACAGGGAAGAATGAGCAGTTCTTC.